Included here is one TCR beta chain sequence, with context. The source of the sample is a study of blood T cell repertoires in COVID-19. Study-wide background: Specimens from acute and convalescent COVID-19 originated in the United States, Italy and Spain. In each case, the material was cDNA or gDNA derived from T cells, B-cell-depleted T cells, or PBMCs.

The V and J ends lost 3 bases and 3 bases, in that order; junction bases with no gene match: 3. Germline-derived CDR1 and CDR2 are SGHRS and YFSETQ. This CDR3 has 15 residues. In the original processing: Scientists estimated how many nucleated cells there were by amplifying reference gene primers. Using immunoSEQ multiplex PCR, the repertoire was profiled, and TCRdb retains in-frame clones only, with some absent. V and J calls and clone size are as listed in that table; D and trimming were resolved from the DNA. The sample comprises about 83,000 clones, more than 75% of which are singletons, and 7% to 9% rests with the top ten.

The sequence came from a man aged 45-60 years with active COVID-19. This chain connects TRBV5-1 to TRBJ1-2; 12 bases fit TRBD1. The sequenced sample was peripheral blood. The CDR3: CASSWGQGADYGYTF. In nucleotides, the CDR3 is TGCGCCAGCAGCTGGGGACAGGGGGCGGACTATGGCTACACCTTC.